In its sample, the clone carrying this T cell receptor beta chain was seen a few times. What it binds is unknown. TCR beta CDR3 sequences were amplified from RNA transcripts. The TCR CDR3 first-round RT-PCR relied on the HTBI primer set. TCRdb independently ran MiXCR on the multiplex PCR reads; one entry per CDR3 protein. This table holds 600,000 to 750,000 distinct CDR3 sequences, approximately 15% found once. These data are taken from a study of T cells in Graves' hyperthyroidism and ophthalmopathy. Study results and caveats: Among clonotypes expanded in thyroid above 0.001, most were also found in blood.

The CDR3 loop spans 13 amino acids. Germline loops: CDR1 DFQATT, CDR2 SNEGSKA (reference sequence). Deletions cut 1 base from V and 9 bases from J, with 10 bases between. The sample was blood. The origin of this receptor is a man aged 50-60 years with Graves' hyperthyroidism. The chain couples TRBV20-1 to TRBJ1-6; D may be TRBD1 (6 bases). CDR3 DNA sequence: TGCAGTGCTAGAGTCGACAGGCGTTCACCCCTCCACTTT. Protein: CSARVDRRSPLHF.